This is a list of T cell receptor beta chains from one sample in a study of shared clonotypes between healthy human individuals. The assay was immunoSEQ multiplex PCR, and TCRdb's table has in-frame clones only and misses some. The sample carries some 900,000 clones, about three quarters recorded once. The sequenced sample was memory CD4+ T cells sorted from blood. The receptors here all came from a young man in good health. Both conserved end residues are part of each CDR3. Where a row states a size, it is once, few, many or the class of an expanded clone; other rows omit it.

abundance	v_gene	j_gene	CDR3aa
.	TRBV5-8	TRBJ2-5	CASSLGWPQETQYF
.	TRBV30	TRBJ2-2	CASTRFANTGELFF
.	TRBV28	TRBJ1-6	CASTLGRYSPLHF
once	TRBV6-1	TRBJ1-2	CASTATGVGYGYTF
.	TRBV11-2	TRBJ2-2	CASSLKTFGGELFF
.	TRBV4-1	TRBJ1-4	CASSFNPSLTNEKLFF
.	TRBV10-2	TRBJ1-1	CASSEISDLAFF
.	TRBV2	TRBJ1-5	CASNRDVYQPQHF
.	TRBV4-1	TRBJ1-3	CASSHALEAGGNTIYF
.	TRBV4-3	TRBJ1-1	CASSQERWRPNADTEAFF
many	TRBV19	TRBJ2-1	CATESGTGYNEQFF
.	TRBV27	TRBJ2-2	CASSLRAGGELFF
.	TRBV19	TRBJ2-7	CASRLAGGGSYEQYF
.	TRBV9	TRBJ2-7	CASSVAGDPTNEQYF
.	TRBV5-1	TRBJ2-3	CASSLALDWQGAGDTQYF
.	TRBV5-6	TRBJ1-1	CASSLGGRTEAFF
few	TRBV19	TRBJ2-5	CASSKGQGGQETQYF
few	TRBV6-5	TRBJ1-1	CASTTRRENTEAFF
.	TRBV30	TRBJ1-3	CAWSGKALGNTIYF
.	TRBV7-2	TRBJ2-5	CASSRGLGAETQYF
.	TRBV12-2	TRBJ2-7	CASRSRGANEQYF
few	TRBV2	TRBJ2-2	CASRVEVKLTGELFF
.	TRBV18	TRBJ2-7	CASPKVGGTEQYF
once	TRBV11-2	TRBJ2-1	CASSFLTSVSGNEQFF
.	TRBV7-7	TRBJ2-5	CASSLAGHRGRGETQYF
.	TRBV5-1	TRBJ1-4	CASRGGGPNEKLFF
.	TRBV30	TRBJ1-3	CAWRGRALGTIYF
.	TRBV4-1	TRBJ1-2	CASSPSPVIPGYTF
once	TRBV5-4	TRBJ2-1	CASSNRVDNEQFF
.	TRBV10-3	TRBJ2-5	CAISEMGLETQYF
.	TRBV5-6	TRBJ2-7	CASSHAARTTGEQYF
.	TRBV5-4	TRBJ1-5	CASSLDRAQPQHF
few	TRBV30	TRBJ2-2	CAWMGGFRLNTGELFF
few	TRBV29-1	TRBJ1-1	CSVCRGRNTEAFF
few	TRBV5-8	TRBJ1-6	CASSFPDRNNSPLHF
many	TRBV9	TRBJ2-2	CASSSYTGELFF
.	TRBV5-4	TRBJ2-7	CASSPSAGGPYEQYF
.	TRBV4-1	TRBJ2-3	CASSQDPGLAGGYNTDTQYF
.	TRBV5-1	TRBJ2-3	CASSFRAEGTDTQYF